One and the same sample provided the 10 T cell receptor beta chains below, sequenced in a study of cytomegalovirus exposure and HLA in healthy donors. The PCR ran on 60 Vbeta and 13 Jbeta primers. This table comes from immunoSEQ multiplex PCR, and its TCRdb copy is limited to in-frame clones, with some not included. Of around 120,000 clones listed, about 83% are singletons. The specimen sequenced was PBMCs. The origin of the receptors is a female donor in good health and CMV-seropositive.

The CDR3 loop is CASSLGQGVGNTIYF. DNA for the CDR3: TGTGCCAGCAGCTTGGGACAGGGTGTTGGAAACACCATATATTTT. The chain joins TRBV7-6 to TRBJ1-3; TRBD1 matches 9 bases. V trimming: 3 bases; J trimming: 3 bases; junction bases outside the gene matches: 3. The CDR3 loop spans 15 amino acids. Germline V gives CDR1 SGHVS, CDR2 FNYEAQ.

The gene calls are TRBV5-4 and TRBJ1-1, with 12 bases matching TRBD1. Germline V gene lookup returns CDR1 SGHNT and CDR2 YYREEE (reference sequence). V lost 0 bases, J lost 5 bases, and 5 bases stayed unmatched. CDR3 length equals 16 residues. Written as DNA, the CDR3 is TGTGCCAGCAGCTTGGCGGGACAGGGGGCGAGGACTGAAGCTTTCTTT. Translating it yields CASSLAGQGARTEAFF.

The chain combines TRBV7-8 with TRBJ1-1; D remains ambiguous. The germline V gene has CDR1 SGHVS and CDR2 FQNEAQ. The CDR3 totals 16 residues. Trimming left V 4 bases short and J 0 bases short, with 15 bases between. The CDR3 loop reads CASSSGRAAMNTEAFF. Written as DNA, the CDR3 is TGTGCCAGCAGCTCTGGGAGGGCGGCGATGAACACTGAAGCTTTCTTT. Full variable domain (remainder filled in from reference TRBV7-8 and TRBJ1-1): GAGVSQSPRYKVAKRGQDVALRCDPISGHVSLFWYQQALGQGPEFLTYFQNEAQLDKSGLPSDRFFAERPEGSVSTLKIQRTQQEDSAVYLCASSSGRAAMNTEAFFGQGTRLTVV.

In the case of this clone: Sequence at one end of the junction differs from germline and may be a read error. The rearrangement links TRBV7-7 to TRBJ2-3; 12 bases line up with TRBD2. Germline CDR1 reads SSHAT; CDR2 reads FNYEAQ (reference sequence). The CDR3 contains 17 residues. CDR3 nucleotides: TGTGCTAGCAGCCCTGGACTAGCGGGGAGGGGGGCAGATACGCAGTATTTT. Its protein is CASSPGLAGRGADTQYF.

V usage is TRBV11-2 and J usage is TRBJ1-4; TRBD1 agrees at 9 bases. The V gene end was trimmed by 1 base and the J gene end by 5 bases; junction bases not matched to a gene: 5. CDR3 length equals 16 residues. From germline, CDR1 is SGHAT and CDR2 FQNNGV. The CDR3 sequence: CASSLGLGTGNEKLFF. CDR3 nucleotides: TGTGCCAGCAGCTTAGGCCTTGGGACAGGGAATGAAAAACTGTTTTTT.

The rearrangement uses TRBV19 and TRBJ1-6; D ambiguous. The CDR3 extends over 15 amino acids. V lost 4 bases and J 1 base, leaving 8 bases between the germline ends. Germline V lookup: CDR1 LNHDA, CDR2 SQIVND (reference sequence). CDR3 bases: TGTGCCAGTAGTACAAGGGAGTCCTATAATTCACCCCTCCACTTT. Translation gives CASSTRESYNSPLHF.

The chain uses TRBV2 and TRBJ2-3; possible D gene TRBD2, 6 bases. The length of the CDR3 is 14 residues. Germline loops: CDR1 SNHLY, CDR2 FYNNEI. V shed 6 bases and J shed 2 bases, with 12 bases lying between them. CDR3 nucleotides: TGTGCCAGCAGGGGGGGAATAGCCACAGATACGCAGTATTTT. Protein sequence: CASRGGIATDTQYF.

The chain links TRBV7-9 to TRBJ1-5; possible D gene TRBD1, 5 bases. Trimming left V 5 bases short and J 6 bases short, with 11 bases between. Germline CDR1 and CDR2: SEHNR and FQNEAQ (reference sequence). The CDR3 is made up of 13 amino acids. The CDR3 protein is CASSPNQGQPQHF. The CDR3 coding sequence is TGTGCCAGCAGCCCCAACCAGGGTCAGCCCCAGCATTTT.

The V and J genes are TRBV6-5 and TRBJ1-1; 10 nucleotides line up with TRBD1. V lost 7 bases, J lost 3 bases, and 8 bases stayed unmatched. The CDR3 is made up of 15 amino acids. From germline, CDR1 is MNHEY and CDR2 SVGAGI. For the CDR3, the DNA is TGTGCCAGCACCAGGGACAGGGGACGGGACACTGAAGCTTTCTTT. Translated: CASTRDRGRDTEAFF.

This chain uses TRBV7-2 with TRBJ1-2, with 7 bases aligning to TRBD1. The germline V gene encodes CDR1 SGHTA and CDR2 FQGNSA. This CDR3 comprises 16 residues. V was pared by 2 bases and J by 7 bases, with 13 bases of the junction left unmatched. This CDR3 reads CASSLYPSRGRTGYTF. CDR3 in DNA: TGTGCCAGCAGCTTATATCCATCCAGGGGGAGGACTGGCTACACCTTC.